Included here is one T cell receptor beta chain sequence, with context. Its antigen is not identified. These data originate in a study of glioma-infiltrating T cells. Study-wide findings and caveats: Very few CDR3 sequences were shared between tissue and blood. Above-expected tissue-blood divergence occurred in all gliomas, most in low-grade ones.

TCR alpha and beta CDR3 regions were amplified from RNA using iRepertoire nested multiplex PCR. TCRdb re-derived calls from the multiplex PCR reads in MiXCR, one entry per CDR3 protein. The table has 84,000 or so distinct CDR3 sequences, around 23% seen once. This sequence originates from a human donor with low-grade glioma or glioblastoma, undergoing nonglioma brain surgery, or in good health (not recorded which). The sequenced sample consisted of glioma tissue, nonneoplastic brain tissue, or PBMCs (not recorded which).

The CDR3 reads CASSPRGTSGLVTDTQYF. CDR3 bases: TGTGCCAGCAGCCCACGCGGGACTAGCGGATTGGTCACAGATACGCAGTATTTT. The V and J genes are TRBV2 and TRBJ2-3; 11 nucleotides line up with TRBD2. J was trimmed by 2 bases and V by 6 bases; bases with no gene match: 13. Germline V gene lookup returns CDR1 SNHLY and CDR2 FYNNEI. The CDR3 is 18 amino acids.